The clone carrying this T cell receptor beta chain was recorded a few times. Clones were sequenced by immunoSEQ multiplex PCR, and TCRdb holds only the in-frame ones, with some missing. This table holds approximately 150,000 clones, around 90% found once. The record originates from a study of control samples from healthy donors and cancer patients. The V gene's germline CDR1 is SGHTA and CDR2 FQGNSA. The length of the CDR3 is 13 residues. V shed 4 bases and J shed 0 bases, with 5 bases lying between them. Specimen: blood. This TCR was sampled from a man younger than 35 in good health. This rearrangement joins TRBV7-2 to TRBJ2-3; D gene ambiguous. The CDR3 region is CASSSPSTDTQYF. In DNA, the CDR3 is TGTGCCAGCAGCTCGCCTAGCACAGATACGCAGTATTTT.